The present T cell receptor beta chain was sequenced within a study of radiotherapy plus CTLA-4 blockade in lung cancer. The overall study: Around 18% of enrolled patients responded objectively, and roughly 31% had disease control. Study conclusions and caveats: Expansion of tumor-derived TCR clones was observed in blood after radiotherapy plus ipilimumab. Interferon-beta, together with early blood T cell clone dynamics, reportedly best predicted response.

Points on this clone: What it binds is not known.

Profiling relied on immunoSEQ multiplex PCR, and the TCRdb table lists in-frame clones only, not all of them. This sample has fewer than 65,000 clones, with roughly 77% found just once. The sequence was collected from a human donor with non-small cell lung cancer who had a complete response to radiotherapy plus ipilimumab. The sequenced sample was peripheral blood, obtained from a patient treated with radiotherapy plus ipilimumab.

The CDR3 DNA reads as TGTGCCAGCAGTAGGACTAGCGATTCAACAGATACGCAGTATTTT. It yields the protein CASSRTSDSTDTQYF. The chain combines TRBV6-5 with TRBJ2-3, with 9 bases that match TRBD2. The germline V gene encodes CDR1 MNHEY and CDR2 SVGAGI. The CDR3 consists of 15 residues. Trimming took 5 bases from V and 3 from J; bases not matched to a gene: 6.